This TCR beta chain derives from a study of shared clonotypes between healthy human individuals. Findings of the study overall: Rarefaction curves obtained for sorted subsets showed sequencing incomplete despite large depth. Clonotypes which were not shared had lower generation probabilities than clonotypes that all four donors shared. Donor clonotype sharing was expected to depend on sequencing depth.

CD45RO-negative, CCR7-selected cells formed the naive CD8 fraction, which excluded terminally differentiated effector memory CD45RA+ cells. V was clipped by 2 bases and J by 8 bases; unmatched bases: 4. This CDR3 is 14 amino acids long. Germline CDR1 SGHTA, CDR2 FQGTGA. Investigators spread the genomic DNA of each subset evenly over several immunoSEQ plates. Method: immunoSEQ multiplex PCR; TCRdb's copy keeps in-frame clones and lacks some. The repertoire holds roughly 2,000,000 clones, with approximately 92% as singletons. This clone was observed a single time. Antigen: not known. The chain has TRBV7-3 and TRBJ2-1, with 9 positions matching TRBD1. Sample: naive CD8+ T cells from PBMCs. This TCR was recovered from a man between 18 and 35 years old in good health. Some clones in this sample may be carry-over from other donors' samples. CDR3 sequence (DNA): TGTGCCAGCAGCTTAGGACAGGGGAAGCATGAGCAGTTCTTC. Translated: CASSLGQGKHEQFF. The entire variable domain, with the rest obtained from reference TRBV7-3 and TRBJ2-1, is as follows: GAGVSQTPSNKVTEKGKYVELRCDPISGHTALYWYRQSLGQGPEFLIYFQGTGAADDSGLPNDRFFAVRPEGSVSTLKIQRTERGDSAVYLCASSLGQGKHEQFFGPGTRLTVL.